This is a list of T cell receptor beta chains from one sample in a study of tumor and adjacent non-tumor tissue in lung cancer. TCRdb reprocessed the multiplex PCR reads with MiXCR, giving one entry per CDR3 protein. Of fewer than 85,000 distinct CDR3 sequences detected, less than 80% appear once; the ten largest clones hold 28%. The sample comprised lung tumor tissue. These receptors all stem from a man between 60 and 75 years old with non-small cell lung cancer. CDR3s include the opening cysteine and the closing phenylalanine or tryptophan. D genes are given only for firm matches. Only some rows state a clone size, as once, few, many or a class for expanded clones.

V	size	J	D	CDR3	DNA
TRBV25-1	-	TRBJ2-1	TRBD2	CASLGLAVMNEQLF	TGTGCCAGCCTGGGACTAGCGGTTATGAATGAGCAGTTATTC
TRBV6-6	few	TRBJ1-1	-	CASRLEELMNTEAFF	TGTGCCAGTAGGTTGGAGGAACTCATGAACACTGAAGCTTTCTTT
TRBV11-1	medium-sized	TRBJ2-1	TRBD2	CASSLGLASDNEQFF	TGTGCCAGCAGCCTAGGACTAGCTAGTGACAATGAGCAGTTCTTC
TRBV10-3	-	TRBJ2-3	-	CSIGLAGVQDTQYF	TGTTCCATCGGGCTAGCCGGAGTCCAAGATACGCAGTATTTT
TRBV20-1	-	TRBJ2-2	TRBD2	CSARDLSSGRETGELLF	TGCAGTGCTAGGGATCTTAGTAGCGGGAGGGAGACCGGGGAGCTGCTCTTT
TRBV7-2	-	TRBJ2-2	-	CASRPMAANTGELFF	TGTGCCAGCAGACCGATGGCAGCGAACACCGGGGAGCTGTTTTTT
TRBV6-5	-	TRBJ2-1	TRBD2	CASSYASGIHYELFF	TGTGCCAGCAGTTACGCGAGCGGGATTCATTATGAGCTGTTCTTC
TRBV6-1	once	TRBJ2-3	-	CPSTQGYSNQPQYF	TGTCCCAGCACCCAGGGGTATAGCAATCAGCCCCAGTATTTT
TRBV6-5	-	TRBJ2-7	TRBD2	CASRAGLAGNGQYF	TGTGCCAGCAGAGCCGGACTAGCGGGTAACGGGCAGTACTTC
TRBV28	-	TRBJ1-5	-	CASSEGASYSNQPQHF	TGTGCCAGCAGTGAAGGGGCTTCGTATAGCAATCAGCCCCAGCATTTT
TRBV10-1	-	TRBJ2-4	-	CASNDTAGDIKYF	TGCGCCAGCAATGATACGGCGGGGGACATTAAGTACTTC
TRBV6-6	once	TRBJ2-7	-	CAISQGKIEQYF	TGTGCGATTTCGCAGGGAAAGATCGAGCAGTACTTC
TRBV6-1	-	TRBJ1-3	-	CAGAEPGPSSGNTIYF	TGTGCCGGCGCGGAGCCCGGGCCGTCCTCTGGAAACACCATATATTTT
TRBV5-1	many	TRBJ1-2	-	CASSLDTPYGYTF	TGCGCCAGCAGCCTGGACACTCCCTATGGCTACACCTTC
TRBV29-1	once	TRBJ2-2	-	CSGGGPGATGELFF	TGCAGCGGTGGGGGTCCAGGGGCTACCGGGGAGCTGTTTTTT
TRBV11-3	-	TRBJ2-5	-	CASSLGAVAVGETHYF	TGTGCCAGCAGCTTAGGGGCAGTGGCGGTGGGTGAGACCCACTACTTC
TRBV6-1	few	TRBJ2-1	-	CASGGRGDNEQFF	TGTGCCAGCGGGGGACGCGGGGACAATGAGCAGTTCTTC
TRBV10-3	many	TRBJ2-5	-	CAIKGDQETQYF	TGTGCCATCAAGGGCGACCAAGAGACCCAGTACTTC
TRBV5-1	-	TRBJ1-4	-	CASRSASGGSEKLFF	TGCGCCAGCAGATCTGCGTCGGGGGGAAGCGAAAAACTGTTTTTT
TRBV20-1	-	TRBJ2-1	-	CSAEATTAYNEQFF	TGTAGTGCCGAAGCCACTACCGCCTACAATGAGCAGTTCTTC
TRBV20-1	-	TRBJ2-5	-	CSARVRRSQETQYF	TGCAGTGCTAGAGTCAGGCGGTCCCAAGAGACCCAATACTTC
TRBV6-7	-	TRBJ2-3	TRBD2	CAISYTSGRAADTQYF	TGTGCCATCAGTTATACGAGCGGGAGGGCGGCAGATACACAGTATTTT
TRBV10-3	once	TRBJ1-5	-	CTISESGVGADQPQHF	TGTACCATCAGTGAGTCCGGGGTGGGCGCTGACCAGCCCCAGCATTTT
TRBV20-1	few	TRBJ2-3	TRBD2	CGARFGLAGGQDF	TGCGGTGCTAGATTCGGGCTAGCGGGAGGGCAGGATTTT
TRBV7-9	-	TRBJ1-1	-	CAGSSQGHLEAFF	TGTGCCGGCAGTTCCCAGGGCCACCTTGAAGCTTTCTTT
TRBV20-1	-	TRBJ1-1	-	CSARDFGGTNTEAFF	TGCAGTGCTAGGGATTTTGGAGGGACCAACACTGAAGCTTTCTTT
TRBV6-5	-	TRBJ2-7	TRBD2	CARCYSRRETTEQYF	TGTGCCAGGTGTTACTCGAGGCGGGAGACTACCGAGCAGTACTTC
TRBV29-1	-	TRBJ2-5	-	CSVETCVQEIQYF	TGCAGCGTTGAAACATGTGTGCAAGAGATCCAGTACTTC
TRBV30	-	TRBJ2-1	-	CACSWDSNNEQFF	TGTGCCTGTAGTTGGGACTCAAACAATGAGCAGTTCTTC
TRBV12-3/TRBV12-4	-	TRBJ2-6	-	CASTTWGTGANVLTF	TGTGCCAGCACCACATGGGGGACTGGGGCCAACGTCCTGACTTTC
TRBV30	-	TRBJ1-1	-	CAAQRIRNTEALF	TGTGCCGCACAGCGAATCAGGAACACTGAAGCTCTCTTT
TRBV11-3	-	TRBJ2-7	-	CANSLDRGYEQYF	TGTGCTAACAGCTTAGATCGCGGCTACGAGCAGTACTTC
TRBV29-1	-	TRBJ2-3	TRBD2	CSVGTSERANTQYF	TGCAGCGTTGGGACTAGCGAGAGGGCCAACACACAGTATTTT
TRBV10-1	-	TRBJ2-6	TRBD1	CTNSPGQSGGANVLTF	TGCACCAACAGTCCGGGACAGTCAGGTGGAGCCAACGTCCTGACTTTC
TRBV5-4	-	TRBJ2-1	TRBD2	CTGSLDRGGNEQFF	TGTACCGGCAGCTTGGACCGCGGGGGCAATGAGCAGTTCTTC
TRBV20-1	-	TRBJ2-3	-	CSAITFGRTADTQYF	TGCAGTGCTATAACTTTCGGCCGGACCGCAGATACGCAGTATTTT
TRBV10-2	-	TRBJ2-7	-	CAGSDGGKPYEQYF	TGCGCCGGCAGTGACGGAGGGAAACCCTACGAGCAATACTTC
TRBV5-5	once	TRBJ2-1	-	CASSVGLLRWQQFF	TGTGCCAGCAGCGTGGGACTCCTGAGGTGGCAGCAGTTCTTC
TRBV20-1	medium-sized	TRBJ2-1	-	CSARDPSKHIDEQFF	TGCAGTGCTAGAGATCCAAGTAAGCATATCGATGAGCAGTTCTTC
TRBV28	-	TRBJ2-2	TRBD1	CASSLSPRDRGFTGELFF	TGTGCCAGCAGCCTAAGCCCGAGGGACAGGGGTTTCACCGGGGAGCTGTTTTTT